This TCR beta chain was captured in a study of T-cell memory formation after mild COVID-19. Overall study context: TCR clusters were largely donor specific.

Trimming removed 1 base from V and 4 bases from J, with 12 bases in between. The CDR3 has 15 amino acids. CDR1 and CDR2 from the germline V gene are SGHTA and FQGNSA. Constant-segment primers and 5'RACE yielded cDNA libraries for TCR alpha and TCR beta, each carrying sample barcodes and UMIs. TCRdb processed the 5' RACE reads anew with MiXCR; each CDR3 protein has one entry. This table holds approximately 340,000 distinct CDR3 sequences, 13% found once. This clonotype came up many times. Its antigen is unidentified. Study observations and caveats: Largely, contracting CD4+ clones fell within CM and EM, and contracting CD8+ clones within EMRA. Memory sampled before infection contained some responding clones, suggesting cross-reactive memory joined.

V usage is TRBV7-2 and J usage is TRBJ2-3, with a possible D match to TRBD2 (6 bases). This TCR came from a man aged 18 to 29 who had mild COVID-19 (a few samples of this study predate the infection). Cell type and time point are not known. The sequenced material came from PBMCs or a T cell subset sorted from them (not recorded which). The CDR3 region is CASSLVGGGADTQYF. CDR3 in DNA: TGTGCCAGCAGCTTAGTCGGGGGAGGCGCAGATACGCAGTATTTT.